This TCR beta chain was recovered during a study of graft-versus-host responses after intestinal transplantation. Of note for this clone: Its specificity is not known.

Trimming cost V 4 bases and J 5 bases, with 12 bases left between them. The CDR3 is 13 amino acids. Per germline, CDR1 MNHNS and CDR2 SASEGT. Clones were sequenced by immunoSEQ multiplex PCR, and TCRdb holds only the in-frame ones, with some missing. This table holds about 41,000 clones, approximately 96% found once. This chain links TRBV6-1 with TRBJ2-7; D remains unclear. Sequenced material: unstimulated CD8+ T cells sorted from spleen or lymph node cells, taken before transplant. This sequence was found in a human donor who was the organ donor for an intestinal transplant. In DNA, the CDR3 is TGTGCCAGCAGTGGGCTAGGTCCGGACGAGCAGTACTTC. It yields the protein CASSGLGPDEQYF.